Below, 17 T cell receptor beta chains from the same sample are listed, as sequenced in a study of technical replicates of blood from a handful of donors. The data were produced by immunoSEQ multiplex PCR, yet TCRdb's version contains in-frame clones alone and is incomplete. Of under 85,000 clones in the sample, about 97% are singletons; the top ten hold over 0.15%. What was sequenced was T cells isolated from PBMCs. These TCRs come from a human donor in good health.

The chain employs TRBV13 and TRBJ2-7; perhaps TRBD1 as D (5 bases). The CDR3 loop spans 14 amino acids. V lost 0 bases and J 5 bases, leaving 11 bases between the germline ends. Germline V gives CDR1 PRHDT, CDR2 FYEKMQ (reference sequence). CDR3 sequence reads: CASSLGTGRDEQYF. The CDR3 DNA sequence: TGTGCCAGCAGCTTAGGAACAGGACGGGACGAGCAGTACTTC. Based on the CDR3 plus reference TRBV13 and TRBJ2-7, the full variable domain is AAGVIQSPRHLIKEKRETATLKCYPIPRHDTVYWYQQGPGQDPQFLISFYEKMQSDKGSIPDRFSAQQFSDYHSELNMSSLELGDSALYFCASSLGTGRDEQYFGPGTRLTVT.

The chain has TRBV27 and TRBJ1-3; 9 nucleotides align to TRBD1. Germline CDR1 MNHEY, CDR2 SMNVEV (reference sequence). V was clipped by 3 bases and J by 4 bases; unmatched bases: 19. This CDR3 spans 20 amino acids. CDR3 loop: CASSLSDRGLNPSLGNTIYF. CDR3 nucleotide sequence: TGTGCCAGCAGTTTGTCGGACAGGGGATTAAACCCCTCTCTGGGAAACACCATATATTTT.

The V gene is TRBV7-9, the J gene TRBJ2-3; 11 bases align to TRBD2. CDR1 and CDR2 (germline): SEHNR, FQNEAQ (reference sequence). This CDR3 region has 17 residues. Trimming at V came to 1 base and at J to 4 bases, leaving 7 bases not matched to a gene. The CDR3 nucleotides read TGTGCCAGCAGCTTAGGGGAACTAGCGGGAGTAGCAGATACGCAGTATTTT. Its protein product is CASSLGELAGVADTQYF. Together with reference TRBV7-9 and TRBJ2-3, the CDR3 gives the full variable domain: DTGVSQNPRHKITKRGQNVTFRCDPISEHNRLYWYRQTLGQGPEFLTYFQNEAQLEKSRLLSDRFSAERPKGSFSTLEIQRTEQGDSAMYLCASSLGELAGVADTQYFGPGTRLTVL.

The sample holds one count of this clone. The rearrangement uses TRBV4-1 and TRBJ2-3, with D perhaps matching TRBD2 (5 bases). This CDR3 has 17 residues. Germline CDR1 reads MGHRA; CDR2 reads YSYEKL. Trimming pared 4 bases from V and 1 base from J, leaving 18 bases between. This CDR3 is CASSLGRLRAGTDTQYF. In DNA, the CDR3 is TGCGCCAGCAGCCTAGGTCGATTGCGGGCTGGCACAGATACGCAGTATTTT.

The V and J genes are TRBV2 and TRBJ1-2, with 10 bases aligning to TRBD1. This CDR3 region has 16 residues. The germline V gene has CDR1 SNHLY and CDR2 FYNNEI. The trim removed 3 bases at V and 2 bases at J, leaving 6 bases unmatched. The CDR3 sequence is CASSDSLGQGNYGYTF. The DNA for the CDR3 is TGTGCCAGCAGTGACTCCCTGGGACAGGGGAACTATGGCTACACCTTC.

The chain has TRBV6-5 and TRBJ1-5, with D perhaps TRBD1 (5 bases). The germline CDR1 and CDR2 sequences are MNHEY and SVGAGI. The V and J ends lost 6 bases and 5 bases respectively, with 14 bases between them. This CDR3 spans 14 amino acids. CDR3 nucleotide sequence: TGTGCCAGCAGCCCGAGCAGGGTGGATCAGCCCCAGCATTTT. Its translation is CASSPSRVDQPQHF.

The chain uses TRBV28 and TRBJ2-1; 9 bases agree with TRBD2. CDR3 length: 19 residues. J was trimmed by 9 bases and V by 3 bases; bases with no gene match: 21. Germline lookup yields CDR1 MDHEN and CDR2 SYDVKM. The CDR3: CASSLSSGLVAGGPVEQFF. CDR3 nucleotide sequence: TGTGCCAGCAGTTTGAGTTCGGGGTTGGTGGCGGGAGGGCCGGTTGAGCAGTTCTTC.

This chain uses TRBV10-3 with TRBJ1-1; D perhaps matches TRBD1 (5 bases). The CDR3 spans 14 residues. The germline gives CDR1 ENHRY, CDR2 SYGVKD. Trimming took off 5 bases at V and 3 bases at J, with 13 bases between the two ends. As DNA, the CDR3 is TGTGCCATCAGTCGGGGGAGAACTGACACTGAAGCTTTCTTT. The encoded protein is CAISRGRTDTEAFF.

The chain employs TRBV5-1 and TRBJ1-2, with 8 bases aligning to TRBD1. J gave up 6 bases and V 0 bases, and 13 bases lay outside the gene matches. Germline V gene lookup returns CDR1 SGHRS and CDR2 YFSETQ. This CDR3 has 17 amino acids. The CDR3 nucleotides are TGCGCCAGCAGCTTGGCGGACAGGGCTACGTCCTTGAATGGCTACACCTTC. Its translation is CASSLADRATSLNGYTF.

CDR3 region: CASSWGGAYEQYF. As DNA, the CDR3 is TGTGCCAGCAGCTGGGGAGGGGCGTACGAGCAGTACTTC. The chain links TRBV28 to TRBJ2-7, with 7 nucleotides matching TRBD2. With V trimmed by 6 bases and J by 4 bases, 6 bases remained unmatched. Germline lookup yields CDR1 MDHEN and CDR2 SYDVKM. The CDR3 is made up of 13 amino acids.

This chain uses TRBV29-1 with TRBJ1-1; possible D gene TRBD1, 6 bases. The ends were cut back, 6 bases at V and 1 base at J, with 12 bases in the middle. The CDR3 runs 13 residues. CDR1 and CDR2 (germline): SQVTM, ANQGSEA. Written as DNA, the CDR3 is TGCAGCGTCCACAGGGAGACGAACACTGAAGCTTTCTTT. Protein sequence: CSVHRETNTEAFF. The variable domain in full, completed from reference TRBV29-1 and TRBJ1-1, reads SAVISQKPSRDICQRGTSLTIQCQVDSQVTMMFWYRQQPGQSLTLIATANQGSEATYESGFVIDKFPISRPNLTFSTLTVSNMSPEDSSIYLCSVHRETNTEAFFGQGTRLTVV.

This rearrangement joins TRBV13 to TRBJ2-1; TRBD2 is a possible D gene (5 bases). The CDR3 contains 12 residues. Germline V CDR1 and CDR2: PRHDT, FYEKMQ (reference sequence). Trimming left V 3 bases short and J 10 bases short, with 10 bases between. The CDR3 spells CASSFLTGEQFF. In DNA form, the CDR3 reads TGTGCCAGCAGCTTTCTGACGGGAGAGCAGTTCTTC. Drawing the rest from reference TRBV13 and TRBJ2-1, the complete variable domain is AAGVIQSPRHLIKEKRETATLKCYPIPRHDTVYWYQQGPGQDPQFLISFYEKMQSDKGSIPDRFSAQQFSDYHSELNMSSLELGDSALYFCASSFLTGEQFFGPGTRLTVL.

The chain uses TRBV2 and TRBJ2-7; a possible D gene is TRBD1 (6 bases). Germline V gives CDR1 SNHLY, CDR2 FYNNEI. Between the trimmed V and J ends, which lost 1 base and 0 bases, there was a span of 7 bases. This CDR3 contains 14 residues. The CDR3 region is CASSEEGDSYEQYF. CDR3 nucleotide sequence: TGTGCCAGCAGTGAAGAGGGGGACTCCTACGAGCAGTACTTC.

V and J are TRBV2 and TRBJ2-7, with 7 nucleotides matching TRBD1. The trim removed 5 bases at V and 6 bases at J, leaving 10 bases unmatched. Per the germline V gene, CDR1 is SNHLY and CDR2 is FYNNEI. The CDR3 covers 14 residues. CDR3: CASSRQGLSGEQYF. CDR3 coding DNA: TGTGCCAGCAGTAGACAGGGTCTTTCGGGCGAGCAGTACTTC.

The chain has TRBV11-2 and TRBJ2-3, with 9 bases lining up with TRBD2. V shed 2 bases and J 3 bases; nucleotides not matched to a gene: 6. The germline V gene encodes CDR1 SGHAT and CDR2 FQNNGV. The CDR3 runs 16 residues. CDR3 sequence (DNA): TGTGCCAGCAGCTTACTTAGCGGGAGACAAACAGATACGCAGTATTTT. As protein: CASSLLSGRQTDTQYF.

The CDR3 sequence is CASSLLGQNYGYTF. The CDR3 nucleotides read TGTGCCAGCAGCCTACTGGGACAGAACTATGGCTACACCTTC. The genes are TRBV7-3 and TRBJ1-2; 7 nucleotides align to TRBD1. The CDR3 is 14 amino acids. Germline V gene data show CDR1 as SGHTA and CDR2 as FQGTGA. The V and J ends lost 5 bases and 2 bases, in that order; junction bases with no gene match: 5.

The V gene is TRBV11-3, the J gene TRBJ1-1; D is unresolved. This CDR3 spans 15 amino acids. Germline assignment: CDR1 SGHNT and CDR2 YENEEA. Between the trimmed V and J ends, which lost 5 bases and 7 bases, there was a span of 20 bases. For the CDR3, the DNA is TGTGCCAGCAGCCCCAGGTCCGGAGTTGGAGGTGAAGCTTTCTTT. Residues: CASSPRSGVGGEAFF. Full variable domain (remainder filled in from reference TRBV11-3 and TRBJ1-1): EAGVVQSPRYKIIEKKQPVAFWCNPISGHNTLYWYLQNLGQGPELLIRYENEEAVDDSQLPKDRFSAERLKGVDSTLKIQPAELGDSAVYLCASSPRSGVGGEAFFGQGTRLTVV.